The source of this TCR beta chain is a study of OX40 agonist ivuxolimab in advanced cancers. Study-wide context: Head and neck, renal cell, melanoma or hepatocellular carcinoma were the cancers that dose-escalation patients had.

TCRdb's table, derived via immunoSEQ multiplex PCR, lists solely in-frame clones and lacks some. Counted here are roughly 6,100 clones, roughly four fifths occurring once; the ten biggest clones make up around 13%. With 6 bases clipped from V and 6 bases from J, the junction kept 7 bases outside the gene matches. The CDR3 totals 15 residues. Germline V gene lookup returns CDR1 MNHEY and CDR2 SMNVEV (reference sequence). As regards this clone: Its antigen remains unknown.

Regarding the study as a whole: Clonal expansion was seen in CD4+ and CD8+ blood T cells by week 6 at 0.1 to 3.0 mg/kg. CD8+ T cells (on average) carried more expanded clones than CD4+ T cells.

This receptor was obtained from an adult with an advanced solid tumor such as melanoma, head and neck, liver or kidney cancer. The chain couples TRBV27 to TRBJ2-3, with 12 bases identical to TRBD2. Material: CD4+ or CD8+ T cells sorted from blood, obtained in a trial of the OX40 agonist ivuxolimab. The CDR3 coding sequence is TGTGCCAGCAGCGCTAGCGGGAGGGCCTCTGATACGCAGTATTTT. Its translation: CASSASGRASDTQYF.